The text below deals with one T cell receptor (beta chain). This sample is part of a study of blood T cell repertoires in COVID-19. On the study more broadly: COVID-19 samples collected from the United States, Italy and Spain covered acute and convalescent phases. Nucleic acid was either cDNA or gDNA, and it came from T cells, B-cell-depleted T cells, or PBMCs.

The length of the CDR3 is 15 residues. V was trimmed by 2 bases and J by 2 bases, leaving 8 bases between them. Germline lookup yields CDR1 SGHNT and CDR2 YYREEE (reference sequence). In the original analysis: Estimates of nucleated cell counts were drawn from the amplification of reference gene primers. The assay was immunoSEQ multiplex PCR, and TCRdb's table has in-frame clones only and misses some. For V, J and clone size, that table is used; D and trimming come from the DNA. This table has fewer than 85,000 clones, approximately 78% appearing once. This TCR came from a woman of 80 years or more with active or convalescent COVID-19. The sample comprised peripheral blood. The chain combines TRBV5-4 with TRBJ2-6, with a possible D match to TRBD1 (5 bases). The CDR3 here is CASSFLGPGANVLTF. The DNA for the CDR3 is TGTGCCAGCAGCTTCTTGGGGCCTGGGGCCAACGTCCTGACTTTC.